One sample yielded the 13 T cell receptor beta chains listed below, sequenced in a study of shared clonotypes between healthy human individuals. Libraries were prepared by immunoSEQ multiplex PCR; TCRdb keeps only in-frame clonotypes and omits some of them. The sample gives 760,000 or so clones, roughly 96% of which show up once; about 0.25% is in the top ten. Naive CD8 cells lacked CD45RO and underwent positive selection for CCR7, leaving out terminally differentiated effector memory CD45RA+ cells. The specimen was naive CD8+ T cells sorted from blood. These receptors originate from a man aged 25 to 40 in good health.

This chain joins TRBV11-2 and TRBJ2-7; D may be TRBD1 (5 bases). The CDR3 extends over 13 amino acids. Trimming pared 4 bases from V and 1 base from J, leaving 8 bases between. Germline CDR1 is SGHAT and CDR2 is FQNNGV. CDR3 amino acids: CASSYPGSYEQYF. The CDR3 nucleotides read TGTGCCAGCAGCTATCCAGGGTCCTACGAGCAGTACTTC.

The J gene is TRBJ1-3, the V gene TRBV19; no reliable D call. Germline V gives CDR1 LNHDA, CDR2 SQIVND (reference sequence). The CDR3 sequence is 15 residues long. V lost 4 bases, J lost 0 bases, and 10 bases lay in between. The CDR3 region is CASSTYGSSGNTIYF. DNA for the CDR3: TGTGCCAGTAGTACCTACGGGAGCTCTGGAAACACCATATATTTT.

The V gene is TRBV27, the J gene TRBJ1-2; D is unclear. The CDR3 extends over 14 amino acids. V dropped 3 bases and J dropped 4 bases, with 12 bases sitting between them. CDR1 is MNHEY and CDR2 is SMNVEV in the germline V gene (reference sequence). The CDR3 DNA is TGTGCCAGCAGTTTCGCGCAGAAGAGCTATGGCTACACCTTC. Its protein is CASSFAQKSYGYTF.

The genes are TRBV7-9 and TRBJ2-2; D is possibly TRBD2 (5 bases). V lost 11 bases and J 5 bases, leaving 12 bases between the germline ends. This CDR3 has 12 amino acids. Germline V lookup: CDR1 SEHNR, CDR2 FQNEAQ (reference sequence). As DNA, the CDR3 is TGTGCCCCGGGGATACGTACCGGGGAGCTGTTTTTT. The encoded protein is CAPGIRTGELFF.

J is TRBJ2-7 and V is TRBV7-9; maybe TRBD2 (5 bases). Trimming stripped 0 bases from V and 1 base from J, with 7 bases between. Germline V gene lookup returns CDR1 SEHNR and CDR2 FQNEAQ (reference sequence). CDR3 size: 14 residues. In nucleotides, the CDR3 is TGTGCCAGCAGCTTAGCGCGGGCATCCTACGAGCAGTACTTC. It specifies CASSLARASYEQYF.

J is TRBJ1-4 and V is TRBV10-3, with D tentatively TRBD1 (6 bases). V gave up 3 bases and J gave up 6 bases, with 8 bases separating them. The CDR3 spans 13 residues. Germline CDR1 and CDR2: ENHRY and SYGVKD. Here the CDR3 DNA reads TGTGCCATCAGTGATGGACAGTATGAAAAACTGTTTTTT. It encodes CAISDGQYEKLFF.

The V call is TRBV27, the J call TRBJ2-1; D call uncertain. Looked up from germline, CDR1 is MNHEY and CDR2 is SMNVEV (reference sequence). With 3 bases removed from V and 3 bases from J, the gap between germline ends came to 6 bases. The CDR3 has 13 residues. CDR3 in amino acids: CASSLHDYNEQFF. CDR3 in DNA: TGTGCCAGCAGTTTGCACGACTACAATGAGCAGTTCTTC.

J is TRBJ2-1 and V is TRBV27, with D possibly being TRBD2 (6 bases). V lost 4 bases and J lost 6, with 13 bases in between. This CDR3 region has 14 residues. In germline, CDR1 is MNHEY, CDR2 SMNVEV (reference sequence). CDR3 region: CASSYGGPSNEQFF. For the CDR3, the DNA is TGTGCCAGCAGTTACGGAGGGCCCTCCAATGAGCAGTTCTTC.

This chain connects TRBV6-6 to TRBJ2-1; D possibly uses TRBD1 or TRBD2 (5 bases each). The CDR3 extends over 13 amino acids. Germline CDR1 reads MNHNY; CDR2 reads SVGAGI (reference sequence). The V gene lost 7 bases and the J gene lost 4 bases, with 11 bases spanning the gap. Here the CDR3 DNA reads TGTGCCAGCACCCGGGGACCGTACAATGAGCAGTTCTTC. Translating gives CASTRGPYNEQFF.

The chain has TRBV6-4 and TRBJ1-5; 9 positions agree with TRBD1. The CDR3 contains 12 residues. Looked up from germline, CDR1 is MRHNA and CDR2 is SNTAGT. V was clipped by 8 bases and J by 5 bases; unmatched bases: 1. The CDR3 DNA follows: TGTGCCAGCCGGACAGGGGATCAGCCCCAGCATTTT. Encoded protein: CASRTGDQPQHF.

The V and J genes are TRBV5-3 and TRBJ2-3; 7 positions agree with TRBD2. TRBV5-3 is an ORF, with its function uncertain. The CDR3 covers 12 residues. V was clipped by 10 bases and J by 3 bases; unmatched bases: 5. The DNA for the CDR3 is TGTGCCCCCGGGCGGGAGACAGATACGCAGTATTTT. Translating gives CAPGRETDTQYF.

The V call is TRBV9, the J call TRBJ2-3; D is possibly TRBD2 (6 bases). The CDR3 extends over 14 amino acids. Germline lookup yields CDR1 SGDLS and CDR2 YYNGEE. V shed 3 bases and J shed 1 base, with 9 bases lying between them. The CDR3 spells CASSDTSRTDTQYF. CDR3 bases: TGTGCCAGCAGCGACACTAGCCGCACAGATACGCAGTATTTT.

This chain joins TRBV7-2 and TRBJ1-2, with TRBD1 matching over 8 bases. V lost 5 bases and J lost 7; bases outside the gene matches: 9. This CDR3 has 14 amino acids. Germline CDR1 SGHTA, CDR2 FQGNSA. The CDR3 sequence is CASSQGQGVAGYTF. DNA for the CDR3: TGTGCCAGCAGCCAAGGACAGGGAGTAGCTGGCTACACCTTC.